This T cell receptor (beta chain) derives from a study of human T cells and chemical hapten exposure. Overall study context: Chiefly women, the patients showed alopecia areata, totalis or universalis.

The study's findings and limits: Donors had alopecia, so their immune response may differ from healthy people's.

TCRdb reprocessed the RACE reads via MiXCR and lists one record per CDR3 protein. The sample lists 180,000 or so distinct CDR3 sequences, roughly 14% occurring once. Comment on this clonotype: Its antigen is as yet unknown.

The J segment lost 6 bases and the V segment lost 6 bases, leaving 10 bases of the junction unmatched. Germline CDR1 and CDR2: LGHDT and YNNKEL (reference sequence). The length of the CDR3 is 14 residues. Time point here: patch test 1, 2 weeks after DPC sensitization. Treatment meaning: therapeutic diphenylcyclopropenone sensitization with weekly scalp DPC. The donor pool consisted of alopecia patients aged 18 to 70 years, considered suitable for DPC. The TCR comes from a woman in her thirties with alopecia areata. Some clones in this sample may be carry-over from other donors' samples. Source: whole blood, taken in connection with sensitization to the hapten diphenylcyclopropenone (DPC). J is TRBJ1-1 and V is TRBV3-1; the match to TRBD1 covers 7 bases. CDR3 bases: TGTGCCAGCAGACTAAGGGGGCTAAACGCTGAAGCTTTCTTT. This gives the protein CASRLRGLNAEAFF. The whole variable domain, filled in from reference TRBV3-1 and TRBJ1-1, reads DTAVSQTPKYLVTQMGNDKSIKCEQNLGHDTMYWYKQDSKKFLKIMFSYNNKELIINETVPNRFSPKSPDKAHLNLHINSLELGDSAVYFCASRLRGLNAEAFFGQGTRLTVV.